This T cell receptor beta chain was found in a study of T cells in Graves' hyperthyroidism and ophthalmopathy. Whole-study results and caveats: The model's output predicted ophthalmopathy at a median of around 6.9 months prior to onset.

In germline, CDR1 is MDHEN, CDR2 SYDVKM. CDR3 size: 13 residues. V gave up 7 bases and J gave up 5 bases, with 15 bases separating them. Amplification of TCR beta CDR3 regions was performed using RNA transcripts as template. Carried out on the TCR CDR3, a first-round RT-PCR used the HTBI primer set. TCRdb used MiXCR to reprocess the multiplex PCR reads, holding one entry per CDR3 protein. Seen here are about 520,000 distinct CDR3 sequences, around 20% observed once, and the top ten hold 26%. An absence of ophthalmopathy progression within 18 months meant stable Graves' hyperthyroidism. The patients, who ranged from 18 to 65 in age, presented with newly diagnosed hyperthyroidism lasting under 2 months. Fresh peripheral blood, under 13 ml, yielded the PBMCs. In this sample, this clonotype turned up a few times. Antigen: not known.

The V call is TRBV28, the J call TRBJ2-7, with D uncertain. The source is a man aged 18 to 29 with Graves' hyperthyroidism. The material sequenced was blood. Here the CDR3 DNA reads TGTGCCAGCACTCTGTCGGTCATGGACGAGCAGTACTTC. This translates into CASTLSVMDEQYF.